This T cell receptor beta chain was found in a study of blood T cell repertoires in COVID-19. Study information: COVID-19 samples from acute and convalescent phases originated in the United States, Italy and Spain.

As processed by the authors: Reference gene primer amplification yielded estimated nucleated cell counts. The data were produced by immunoSEQ multiplex PCR, yet TCRdb's version contains in-frame clones alone and is incomplete. The V and J calls and the clone size are those of that table, but D and trimming were determined from the DNA. The table lists a few hundred thousand clones, roughly 90% of them singletons. V shed 3 bases and J shed 0 bases, with 12 bases lying between them. The CDR3 sequence is 16 residues long. Germline CDR1 reads LNHDA; CDR2 reads SQIVND (reference sequence). Those who participated ranged in age from about 18 to 89 years and resided in about 24 US areas. Donors were grouped by their self-reported clinical history.

Sequencing was done on a sample of PBMCs or T cells enriched from blood (not recorded which). The V call is TRBV19, the J call TRBJ1-5; TRBD1 might be the D (5 bases). The sequence was collected from a young woman who had been exposed to COVID-19. The CDR3 loop is CASSIGGVNSNQPQHF. DNA of the CDR3: TGTGCCAGTAGTATCGGGGGGGTCAATAGCAATCAGCCCCAGCATTTT.